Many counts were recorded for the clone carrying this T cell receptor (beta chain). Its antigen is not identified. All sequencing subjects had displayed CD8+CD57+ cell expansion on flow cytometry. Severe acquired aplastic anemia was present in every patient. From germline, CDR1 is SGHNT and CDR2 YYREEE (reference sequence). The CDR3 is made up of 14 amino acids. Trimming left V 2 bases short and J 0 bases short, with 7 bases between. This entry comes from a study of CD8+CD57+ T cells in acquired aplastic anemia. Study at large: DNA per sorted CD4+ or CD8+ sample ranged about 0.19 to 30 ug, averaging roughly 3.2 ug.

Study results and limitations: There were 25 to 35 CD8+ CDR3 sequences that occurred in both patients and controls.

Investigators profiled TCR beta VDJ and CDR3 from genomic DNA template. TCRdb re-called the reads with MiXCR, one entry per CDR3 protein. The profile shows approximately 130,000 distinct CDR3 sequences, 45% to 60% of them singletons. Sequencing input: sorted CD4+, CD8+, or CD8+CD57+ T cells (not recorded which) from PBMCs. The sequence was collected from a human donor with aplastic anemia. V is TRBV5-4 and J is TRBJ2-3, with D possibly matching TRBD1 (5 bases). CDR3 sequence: CASSLGASTDTQYF. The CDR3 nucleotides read TGTGCCAGCAGCTTAGGGGCCAGCACAGATACGCAGTATTTT.